These 9 T cell receptor beta chains share one sample of origin, sequenced in a study of T cell repertoires in cytomegalovirus infection. TCRdb re-called the reads through MiXCR, storing one row per CDR3 protein. This sample has about 400,000 distinct CDR3 sequences; 18% occur once, and the top ten carry under 9%. Sample: PBMCs. All receptors come from a human donor in good health (CMV status not recorded). Some clones in this sample may be carry-over from other donors' samples.

The gene calls are TRBV5-5 and TRBJ2-3, with 9 nucleotides matching TRBD2. The germline V gene encodes CDR1 SGHKS and CDR2 YYEKEE (reference sequence). The CDR3 totals 16 residues. Trimming took 5 bases from V and 0 from J; bases not matched to a gene: 7. The CDR3 reads CASRARGGQSTDTQYF. Written as DNA, the CDR3 is TGTGCCAGCAGAGCGCGGGGGGGCCAGAGCACAGATACGCAGTATTTT.

The V gene is TRBV4-1, the J gene TRBJ2-4; D gene uncertain. Germline lookup yields CDR1 MGHRA and CDR2 YSYEKL. The length of the CDR3 is 13 residues. V was trimmed by 6 bases and J by 1 base, leaving 7 bases between them. The CDR3 sequence is CASRDWAKNIQYF. The CDR3 coding sequence is TGCGCCAGCAGGGATTGGGCCAAAAACATTCAGTACTTC.

The chain couples TRBV4-2 to TRBJ2-1; TRBD2 might be the D (6 bases). The CDR3 length is 15 residues. The V gene lost 1 base and the J gene lost 4 bases, with 11 bases spanning the gap. Germline V gene sequence: CDR1 LGHNA, CDR2 YNFKEQ. CDR3 residues: CASSQVRGMYNEQFF. As DNA, the CDR3 is TGTGCCAGCAGCCAAGTCCGGGGGATGTACAATGAGCAGTTCTTC.

On this clonotype: Germline is not matched at one junction end, which may reflect a read error. The CDR3 loop reads CASSQVRDRVFF. In DNA form, the CDR3 reads TGTGCCAGCAGCCAGGTCCGGGACAGGGTTTTCTTC. J is TRBJ2-7 and V is TRBV14; the match to TRBD1 covers 9 bases. Per the germline V gene, CDR1 is SGHDN and CDR2 is FVKESK. CDR3 length equals 12 residues. Together with reference TRBV14 and TRBJ2-7, the CDR3 gives the full variable domain: EAGVTQFPSHSVIEKGQTVTLRCDPISGHDNLYWYRRVMGKEIKFLLHFVKESKQDESGMPNNRFLAERTGGTYSTLKVQPAELEDSGVYFCASSQVRDRVFFGPGTRLTVT.

The chain combines TRBV27 with TRBJ1-5; maybe TRBD1 (5 bases). V was pared by 8 bases and J by 3 bases, with 8 bases between. From germline, CDR1 is MNHEY and CDR2 SMNVEV (reference sequence). This CDR3 comprises 12 residues. The CDR3 protein is CASGTVNQPQHF. DNA of the CDR3: TGTGCCAGCGGGACGGTCAATCAGCCCCAGCATTTT.

This clonotype was recorded many times. The J gene is TRBJ2-7, the V gene TRBV7-2, with TRBD1 matching over 7 bases. J was trimmed by 5 bases and V by 6 bases; bases with no gene match: 7. The length of the CDR3 is 13 residues. CDR1 is SGHTA and CDR2 is FQGNSA in the germline V gene. The CDR3 bases are TGTGCCAGCAGGACCACAGGGGTTGACGAGCAGTACTTC. Residues: CASRTTGVDEQYF.

This clonotype is a singleton in its sample. One base away lies a much larger clone, so this may be a sequencing read error. J is TRBJ1-1 and V is TRBV7-2; D is unclear. The germline gives CDR1 SGHTA, CDR2 FQGNSA. The CDR3 totals 14 residues. The CDR3, as DNA: TGTGCCAGCAGCTTAGGGCTGTCGGGAATTGAAGCTTGCTTT. Its protein is CASSLGLSGIEACF. Full variable domain (remainder filled in from reference TRBV7-2 and TRBJ1-1): GAGVSQSPSNKVTEKGKDVELRCDPISGHTALYWYRQSLGQGLEFLIYFQGNSAPDKSGLPSDRFSAERTGGSVSTLTIQRTQQEDSAVYLCASSLGLSGIEACFGQGTRLTVV.

Ten or more counts support this clonotype. This chain joins TRBV7-6 and TRBJ1-5; D not resolved. Germline V lookup: CDR1 SGHVS, CDR2 FNYEAQ. This CDR3 comprises 14 residues. V shed 4 bases and J shed 0 bases, with 7 bases lying between them. CDR3 residues: CASSSGGSNQPQHF. The CDR3 DNA is TGTGCCAGCAGCTCCGGCGGTAGCAATCAGCCCCAGCATTTT.

There are a few counts of this clonotype. The J gene is TRBJ2-1, the V gene TRBV7-6, with a tentative D call TRBD2 (5 bases). The germline V and J ends were trimmed by 3 bases and 7 bases, with 7 bases remaining between them. Germline CDR1 SGHVS, CDR2 FNYEAQ. There are 12 residues in the CDR3. Here the CDR3 reads CASSFERNEQFF. DNA for the CDR3: TGTGCCAGCAGCTTCGAGCGGAATGAGCAGTTCTTC.